This T cell receptor (beta chain) emerged from a study of blood T cell repertoires in COVID-19. Original analysis: Nucleated cell number was recorded as an estimate derived from reference gene primer amplification. The protocol was immunoSEQ multiplex PCR, while the TCRdb copy is restricted to in-frame clones and leaves out a portion. The V and J calls and clone size are taken from that table; D and trimming were inferred from the DNA. The sample gives about 160,000 clones, about 77% of which show up once; about 15% is in the top ten. In this sample, this clone turned up a few times. The CDR3 spans 15 residues. V shed 2 bases and J shed 2 bases, with 10 bases lying between them. The germline CDR1 and CDR2 sequences are ENHRY and SYGVKD.

Sequencing input: peripheral blood. The clonotype was recovered from an elderly woman with acute or convalescent COVID-19. The J gene is TRBJ2-1, the V gene TRBV10-3; a weak D match, TRBD2 (6 bases). The CDR3 nucleotides read TGTGCCATCAGTGAGAAAGGCGGGGCCTACAATGAGCAGTTCTTC. It translates to CAISEKGGAYNEQFF.